These 14 T cell receptor beta chains originate from one sample sequenced in a study of blood T cell repertoires in COVID-19. Data came from immunoSEQ multiplex PCR; TCRdb stores just in-frame clones and leaves some out. This repertoire shows more than 200,000 clones, about 88% found once; its top ten account for approximately 5.3%. Material for sequencing was peripheral blood. The receptors derive from a woman aged 55-75 years with COVID-19, enrolled during active disease.

V is TRBV5-4 and J is TRBJ2-7, with D tentatively TRBD2 (5 bases). CDR1 SGHNT and CDR2 YYREEE come from the germline V gene (reference sequence). The V end was cut by 4 bases, the J end by 3 bases, with 8 bases between. The CDR3 spans 12 residues. The CDR3, as DNA: TGTGCCAGCAGCGTGGACTTCTACGAGCAGTACTTC. As protein: CASSVDFYEQYF.

V usage is TRBV4-3 and J usage is TRBJ2-1, with D possibly TRBD2 on 6 matching bases. This CDR3 has 16 amino acids. Germline V gene data show CDR1 as LGHNA and CDR2 as YSLEER. Trimming left V 4 bases short and J 3 bases short, with 16 bases between. CDR3 region: CASSPRCGTCYNEQFF. The CDR3 DNA is TGCGCCAGCAGCCCTAGATGCGGGACCTGCTACAATGAGCAGTTCTTC.

DNA of the CDR3: TGTGCCATCAGGATGAGACAGGGAGCGAACACCGGGGAGCTGTTTTTT. Amino acid sequence: CAIRMRQGANTGELFF. The genes are TRBV10-3 and TRBJ2-2, with TRBD1 matching over 7 bases. With 6 bases clipped from V and 0 bases from J, the junction kept 7 bases outside the gene matches. Germline V gene sequence: CDR1 ENHRY, CDR2 SYGVKD. The CDR3 consists of 16 residues.

The chain joins TRBV7-9 to TRBJ2-1, with TRBD1 matching 7 bases. Trimming took 7 bases from V and 4 from J; bases not matched to a gene: 7. This CDR3 has 14 residues. Germline V gene data show CDR1 as SEHNR and CDR2 as FQNEAQ (reference sequence). In DNA, the CDR3 is TGTGCCAGCACCTTCGGGACAGCTTACAATGAGCAGTTCTTC. Protein sequence: CASTFGTAYNEQFF.

The V call is TRBV4-3, the J call TRBJ1-3; 7 bases are shared with TRBD1. Germline assignment: CDR1 LGHNA and CDR2 YSLEER. V lost 0 bases to trimming and J lost 1 base; unmatched junction nucleotides: 3. The CDR3 has 16 residues. CDR3 loop: CASSQETTGSGNTIYF. The CDR3 DNA reads TGCGCCAGCAGCCAAGAAACGACAGGGTCTGGAAACACCATATATTTT.

J is TRBJ1-4 and V is TRBV5-5; tentative D call: TRBD1 (5 bases). The V end was cut by 0 bases, the J end by 11 bases, with 11 bases between. Germline lookup yields CDR1 SGHKS and CDR2 YYEKEE (reference sequence). The CDR3 length is 13 residues. Here the CDR3 reads CASSLVTVEKLFF. The DNA of the CDR3 is TGTGCCAGCAGCTTGGTGACAGTGGAGAAACTGTTTTTT.

The chain recombines TRBV29-1 with TRBJ2-5; the D gene is possibly TRBD2 (6 bases). The CDR3 length is 13 residues. The V and J ends lost 6 bases and 5 bases respectively, with 16 bases between them. Germline V CDR1 and CDR2: SQVTM, ANQGSEA. The CDR3 region is CSVRAGPAETQYF. The CDR3 DNA reads TGCAGCGTCAGAGCGGGCCCGGCGGAGACCCAGTACTTC.

The V call is TRBV6-4, the J call TRBJ2-4; a possible D gene is TRBD1 (5 bases). V gave up 11 bases and J gave up 0 bases, with 14 bases separating them. This CDR3 has 14 residues. The germline gives CDR1 MRHNA, CDR2 SNTAGT. The CDR3, as DNA: TGTGCCGGAGAGCCAAGGGGAGCCAAAAACATTCAGTACTTC. Translation gives CAGEPRGAKNIQYF.

This chain uses TRBV11-2 with TRBJ2-5; possibly TRBD2 for D (5 bases). The length of the CDR3 is 16 residues. Trimming left V 5 bases short and J 1 base short, with 17 bases between. From germline, CDR1 is SGHAT and CDR2 FQNNGV. CDR3 loop: CASSPDPYRGQETQYF. The DNA for the CDR3 is TGTGCCAGCAGCCCCGACCCCTACCGGGGCCAAGAGACCCAGTACTTC.

This rearrangement joins TRBV2 to TRBJ1-4, with 11 bases matching TRBD1. CDR1 is SNHLY, CDR2 FYNNEI, per germline. V shed 7 bases, J shed 8 bases, and the junction held 9 bases outside the gene matches. There are 15 residues in the CDR3. CDR3 nucleotide sequence: TGTGCCAGCACTATAATGGGACAGGGGGAAGAAAAACTGTTTTTT. Translation: CASTIMGQGEEKLFF.

J is TRBJ1-4 and V is TRBV28; 9 bases are a match to TRBD1. The germline V gene encodes CDR1 MDHEN and CDR2 SYDVKM. The CDR3 contains 14 residues. The trim removed 5 bases at V and 14 bases at J, leaving 12 bases unmatched. Here the CDR3 reads CASSIRDRARSLFF. The CDR3 nucleotides read TGTGCCAGCAGTATCCGGGACAGGGCCCGTTCGCTGTTTTTT. The whole variable domain, filled in from reference TRBV28 and TRBJ1-4, reads DVKVTQSSRYLVKRTGEKVFLECVQDMDHENMFWYRQDPGLGLRLIYFSYDVKMKEKGDIPEGYSVSREKKERFSLILESASTNQTSMYLCASSIRDRARSLFFGSGTQLSVL.

The sample holds one count of this clone. V is TRBV5-1 and J is TRBJ1-1; D is unresolved. Trimming stripped 0 bases from V and 4 bases from J, with 13 bases between. Per germline, CDR1 SGHRS and CDR2 YFSETQ. The CDR3 runs 15 residues. CDR3 residues: CASSLALEGPTEAFF. In nucleotides, the CDR3 is TGCGCCAGCAGCTTGGCCTTGGAGGGTCCCACTGAAGCTTTCTTT.

The gene calls are TRBV5-1 and TRBJ2-1, with a weak D call TRBD2 (6 bases). The CDR3 spans 14 residues. V lost 0 bases, J lost 6 bases, and 10 bases lay in between. The germline gives CDR1 SGHRS, CDR2 YFSETQ. DNA for the CDR3: TGCGCCAGCAGCTTGGGGTCGGAGGGCAATGAGCAGTTCTTC. It specifies CASSLGSEGNEQFF. Based on the CDR3 plus reference TRBV5-1 and TRBJ2-1, the full variable domain is KAGVTQTPRYLIKTRGQQVTLSCSPISGHRSVSWYQQTPGQGLQFLFEYFSETQRNKGNFPGRFSGRQFSNSRSEMNVSTLELGDSALYLCASSLGSEGNEQFFGPGTRLTVL.

The gene calls are TRBV5-1 and TRBJ2-1, with D possibly TRBD1 on 5 matching bases. The CDR3 totals 18 residues. The ends were cut back, 0 bases at V and 0 bases at J, with 16 bases in the middle. Looked up from germline, CDR1 is SGHRS and CDR2 is YFSETQ. The CDR3 protein is CASSLAMVVGASYNEQFF. As DNA, the CDR3 is TGCGCCAGCAGCTTGGCCATGGTCGTAGGGGCCTCCTACAATGAGCAGTTCTTC.